This passage covers 21 T cell receptor beta chains from one sample sequenced in a study of T cells in narcolepsy (dated by TCRdb to 2017 to 2018). Library prep was done by the immunoSEQ multiplex PCR assay. TCRdb mirrors the immuneACCESS table, restricted to in-frame sequences. Some clones are absent from its copies; in checked studies, under half trace to an unresolved V gene, and the reason for the others is unknown. For this sample there are tens of thousands of clones; approximately 80% appear just once. The top ten hold roughly 0.9% of the sample. The material sequenced was CD45RA- memory CD4+ T cells from PBMCs. The cell subset or site tag for this specimen amounts to: memory T cells sorted ex vivo from peripheral blood. The receptors originated from a human donor with narcolepsy.

The chain joins TRBV7-9 to TRBJ2-3; TRBD2 is a possible D gene (6 bases). This CDR3 comprises 15 residues. V lost 7 bases, J lost 2 bases, and 16 bases lay in between. Germline V CDR1 and CDR2: SEHNR, FQNEAQ (reference sequence). The CDR3 sequence: CASTSSSGSTDTQYF. CDR3 nucleotide sequence: TGTGCCAGCACCTCCTCAAGCGGGTCCACAGATACGCAGTATTTT.

The chain joins TRBV7-2 to TRBJ1-2; 8 bases are a match to TRBD1. Germline-derived CDR1 and CDR2 are SGHTA and FQGNSA. The CDR3 has 13 residues. The junction had 7 bases not matched to a gene; V was cut back by 5 bases and J by 8 bases. CDR3 sequence (DNA): TGTGCCAGCAGCCTCAGGGGGCAGCAAGGCTACACCTTC. Its translation is CASSLRGQQGYTF.

This chain uses TRBV18 with TRBJ1-1, with unresolved D. In germline, CDR1 is KGHSH, CDR2 LQKENI. With 3 bases removed from V and 3 bases from J, the gap between germline ends came to 17 bases. This CDR3 spans 16 amino acids. In DNA form, the CDR3 reads TGTGCCAGCTCACCCCGAGGGCCCGCCACCGACACTGAAGCTTTCTTT. It is translated as CASSPRGPATDTEAFF.

This rearrangement joins TRBV7-6 to TRBJ1-6; D gene unclear. CDR3 length equals 13 residues. V shed 1 base and J shed 10 bases, with 8 bases lying between them. Germline CDR1 and CDR2: SGHVS and FNYEAQ. The CDR3 DNA follows: TGTGCCAGCAGCTTAGACGGATCCTCACCCCTCCACTTT. Protein sequence: CASSLDGSSPLHF.

As for this clone: Sequence at one end of the junction differs from germline and may be a read error. The chain employs TRBV2 and TRBJ2-7; D not certain. The CDR3 is 16 amino acids. Germline V gene data show CDR1 as SNHLY and CDR2 as FYNNEI. The DNA for the CDR3 is TGTGCCAGCAGTGAAGCTGGACGGAAGGAAACCTACGAGCAGCACTTC. This translates into CASSEAGRKETYEQHF.

The rearrangement links TRBV7-2 to TRBJ2-7; possibly TRBD2 for D (5 bases). This CDR3 region has 13 residues. Germline-derived CDR1 and CDR2 are SGHTA and FQGNSA. V was pared by 2 bases and J by 7 bases, with 12 bases between. Here the CDR3 DNA reads TGTGCCAGCAGCTTACCTGCATGGAGGGAGCAGTACTTC. This codes for CASSLPAWREQYF.

The V gene is TRBV7-2, the J gene TRBJ2-1; D might be TRBD1 (6 bases). CDR1 and CDR2 (germline): SGHTA, FQGNSA. The CDR3 length is 12 residues. Between the trimmed V and J ends, which lost 4 bases and 6 bases, there was a span of 7 bases. CDR3 loop: CASSSRGNEQFF. The DNA of the CDR3 is TGTGCCAGCAGCTCCAGGGGCAATGAGCAGTTCTTC.

The chain combines TRBV19 with TRBJ2-5; 8 nucleotides align to TRBD2. The CDR3 covers 19 residues. With V trimmed by 4 bases and J by 0 bases, 16 bases remained unmatched. The germline CDR1 and CDR2 sequences are LNHDA and SQIVND (reference sequence). In DNA form, the CDR3 reads TGTGCCAGTAGTACCCGGGGGGTAGCGGGGATCACAAACCAAGAGACCCAGTACTTC. Residues: CASSTRGVAGITNQETQYF.

This chain uses TRBV27 with TRBJ2-1, with D possibly matching TRBD1 (6 bases). Trimming shortened V by 3 bases and J by 9 bases, and 18 bases separated the two germline ends. The CDR3 runs 15 residues. CDR1 MNHEY and CDR2 SMNVEV come from the germline V gene (reference sequence). CDR3 in DNA: TGTGCCAGCAGTTTGATGGGGGCCATAACAATTGAGCAGTTCTTC. It yields the protein CASSLMGAITIEQFF.

This clone was seen only once. The V gene is TRBV21-1, the J gene TRBJ1-1. TRBV21-1 is a known pseudogene. This CDR3 is 16 amino acids long. The CDR3 region is CASSRLGGGRFTEAFF. The CDR3 DNA reads TGTGCCAGCAGCAGATTGGGAGGGGGCCGGTTCACTGAAGCTTTCTTT.

This clone was detected once. The rearrangement uses TRBV6-5 and TRBJ1-1; the D is unclear. The germline CDR1 and CDR2 sequences are MNHEY and SVGAGI. V was trimmed by 0 bases and J by 8 bases, leaving 4 bases between them. This CDR3 has 11 residues. The CDR3 DNA sequence: TGTGCCAGCAGTTACTCTCGGGAAGCTTTCTTT. It translates to CASSYSREAFF.

The chain employs TRBV6-5 and TRBJ2-4; D uncertain. Germline V gene sequence: CDR1 MNHEY, CDR2 SVGAGI. Trimming took off 4 bases at V and 9 bases at J, with 16 bases between the two ends. The CDR3 loop spans 14 amino acids. CDR3 loop: CASSSSFSKVIQYF. The DNA of the CDR3 is TGTGCCAGCAGTTCGAGCTTCAGCAAGGTCATTCAGTACTTC.

CDR3 protein: CASSSIKLGTTYGYTF. The CDR3 coding sequence is TGTGCCAGCAGTTCTATTAAACTGGGCACCACCTATGGCTACACCTTC. J is TRBJ1-2 and V is TRBV28; D is unresolved. The CDR3 is 16 amino acids. CDR1 MDHEN and CDR2 SYDVKM come from the germline V gene. Between the trimmed V and J ends, which lost 4 bases and 4 bases, there was a span of 19 bases.

This clone occurred a few times. This chain links TRBV6-5 with TRBJ2-7, with TRBD1 matching 7 bases. This CDR3 has 12 residues. V lost 10 bases to trimming and J lost 2 bases; unmatched junction nucleotides: 5. Per the germline V gene, CDR1 is MNHEY and CDR2 is SVGAGI. CDR3 DNA: TGTGCCACTCAAGGGGGCACCTACGAGCAGTACTTC. It yields the protein CATQGGTYEQYF.

V and J are TRBV11-3 and TRBJ2-2; 7 nucleotides match TRBD1. J was trimmed by 5 bases and V by 4 bases; bases with no gene match: 10. This CDR3 region has 16 residues. In germline, CDR1 is SGHNT, CDR2 YENEEA. CDR3: CASSSTTGSLTGELFF. CDR3 coding DNA: TGTGCCAGCAGCTCGACGACAGGGTCGTTAACCGGGGAGCTGTTTTTT.

This chain uses TRBV2 with TRBJ1-1; TRBD1 matches 8 bases. With V trimmed by 6 bases and J by 5 bases, 5 bases remained unmatched. The CDR3 covers 13 residues. The germline gives CDR1 SNHLY, CDR2 FYNNEI. The chain's CDR3 is CASSARTGTEAFF. The CDR3 DNA follows: TGTGCCAGCAGCGCCCGGACAGGGACTGAAGCTTTCTTT.

The chain combines TRBV25-1 with TRBJ2-1; the D is unclear. The germline gives CDR1 MGHDK, CDR2 SYGVNS. This CDR3 has 11 amino acids. Trimming removed 3 bases from V and 7 bases from J, with 4 bases in between. The CDR3 loop reads CASSDRNEQFF. The CDR3, as DNA: TGTGCCAGCAGTGACAGGAATGAGCAGTTCTTC.

The rearrangement uses TRBV19 and TRBJ1-5, with D perhaps matching TRBD1 (6 bases). Germline CDR1 LNHDA, CDR2 SQIVND (reference sequence). The CDR3 contains 12 residues. Trimming took off 5 bases at V and 10 bases at J, with 12 bases between the two ends. CDR3 region: CASSVIQGPQHF. The CDR3 bases are TGTGCCAGTAGTGTCATACAGGGACCCCAGCATTTT.

This clone was seen once. This specimen includes other DNA sequences encoding the same CDR3. J is TRBJ2-5 and V is TRBV29-1, with D tentatively TRBD1 or TRBD2 (5 bases each). Germline V lookup: CDR1 SQVTM, CDR2 ANQGSEA. CDR3 length: 12 residues. Trimming pared 4 bases from V and 5 bases from J, leaving 11 bases between. The CDR3 coding sequence is TGCAGCGTTGGGGGGACCGGGGAGACCCAGTACTTC. This codes for CSVGGTGETQYF.

This chain connects TRBV4-2 to TRBJ1-1; 7 bases agree with TRBD1. This CDR3 contains 14 residues. Germline V gene lookup returns CDR1 LGHNA and CDR2 YNFKEQ. V lost 1 base, J lost 6 bases, and 5 bases stayed unmatched. CDR3 in DNA: TGTGCCAGCAGCCAAGGGACAGGTCTTTCTGAAGCTTTCTTT. Protein sequence: CASSQGTGLSEAFF.

The J gene is TRBJ2-4, the V gene TRBV2; 10 positions agree with TRBD2. The CDR3 covers 16 residues. Per germline, CDR1 SNHLY and CDR2 FYNNEI. The V and J ends lost 4 bases and 4 bases, in that order; junction bases with no gene match: 7. As DNA, the CDR3 is TGTGCCAGCAGTGTAGGTCTAGCGGGAGATAAAAACATTCAGTACTTC. This sequence encodes CASSVGLAGDKNIQYF.